The sequence of this T cell receptor (beta chain) was determined in a study of technical replicates of blood from several donors. V dropped 8 bases and J dropped 1 base, with 17 bases sitting between them. This CDR3 contains 15 residues. Germline CDR1 MDHEN, CDR2 SYDVKM. This clone showed up just once. Generated by immunoSEQ multiplex PCR, the TCRdb table keeps only in-frame clones and is missing some. Among 75,000 or so clones listed, 95% were seen once. The sequence was obtained from a human donor in good health. What was sequenced was T cells isolated from PBMCs. The rearrangement uses TRBV28 and TRBJ2-5; TRBD2 might be the D (5 bases). Here the CDR3 reads CASGTYSGPQETQYF. DNA for the CDR3: TGTGCCAGCGGAACGTACAGCGGTCCCCAAGAGACCCAGTACTTC.